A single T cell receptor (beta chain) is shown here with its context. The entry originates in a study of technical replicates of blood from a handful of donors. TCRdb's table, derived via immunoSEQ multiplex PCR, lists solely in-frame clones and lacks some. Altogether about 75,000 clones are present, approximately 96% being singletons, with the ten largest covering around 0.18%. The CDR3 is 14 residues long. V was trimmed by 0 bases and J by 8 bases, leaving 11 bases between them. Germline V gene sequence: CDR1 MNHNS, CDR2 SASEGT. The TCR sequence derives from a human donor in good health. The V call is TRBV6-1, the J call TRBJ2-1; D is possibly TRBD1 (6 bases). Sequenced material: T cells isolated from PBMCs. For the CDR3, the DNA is TGTGCCAGCAGTGAAGCGTGGACAGAGGATGAGCAGTTCTTC. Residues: CASSEAWTEDEQFF.